This TCR beta chain was observed in a study of T-cell memory formation after mild COVID-19. MiXCR, run by TCRdb on the 5' RACE reads, gives a single entry per CDR3 protein. The sample has roughly 260,000 distinct CDR3 sequences; roughly 15% are singletons. Germline values: CDR1 SGHTA, CDR2 FQGTGA. The ends were cut back, 5 bases at V and 1 base at J, with 11 bases in the middle. The CDR3 is 15 amino acids. The chain couples TRBV7-3 to TRBJ2-2; D remains ambiguous. The sequenced sample was PBMCs or a T cell subset sorted from them (not recorded which). The clonotype comes from a man in his late teens or twenties who had mild COVID-19 (a few samples of this study predate the infection). Cell type and time point are not known. CDR3 nucleotide sequence: TGTGCCAGCAGCGCCAGGAGAATGAACACCGGGGAGCTGTTTTTT. Translated, it gives CASSARRMNTGELFF.